These T cell receptor beta chains were read from a single sample in a study of radiotherapy plus CTLA-4 blockade in lung cancer. Generated by immunoSEQ multiplex PCR, the TCRdb table keeps only in-frame clones and is missing some. The sample lists 60,000 to 70,000 clones, 79% seen once, with roughly 10% in the top ten. The material sequenced was peripheral blood, taken from a patient treated with radiotherapy plus ipilimumab. The source is a human donor with non-small cell lung cancer who had a complete response to radiotherapy plus ipilimumab. Each CDR3 is given without its conserved first and last residue.

CDR3aa	v_gene	j_gene
ASSGGSGIYSNQPQH	TRBV5-6	TRBJ1-5
ASSSDIRNTIY	TRBV19	TRBJ1-3
ASSVGQGNEQF	TRBV5-4	TRBJ2-1
ASREEGGYT	TRBV2	TRBJ1-2
ASITRDSPSEAF	TRBV27	TRBJ1-1
ASRGGNSPLH	TRBV19	TRBJ1-6
ASSLGLAGGLSSYNEQF	TRBV7-8	TRBJ2-1
SVQGVGTEAF	TRBV29-1	TRBJ1-1
ASSDSGLAGAGNEQF	TRBV6-4	TRBJ2-1
ASSRTGAAEAF	TRBV27	TRBJ1-1
ASSFQANTEAF	TRBV5-1	TRBJ1-1
ASTIRGSTDTQY	TRBV7-9	TRBJ2-3
ASSDQGYRYT	TRBV10-2	TRBJ1-2
ASSFRDRDHEQY	TRBV5-1	TRBJ2-7
ASSSGFNEQF	TRBV11-2	TRBJ2-1
ASSLDLQFGYT	TRBV11-3	TRBJ1-2
ASSQSSNRQETQY	TRBV4-3	TRBJ2-5
ASSVGGTGAFGYT	TRBV7-2	TRBJ1-2
ASSSGTVISYNEQF	TRBV11-3	TRBJ2-1
ASSGTDEKLF	TRBV2	TRBJ1-4
ASSSTTYKRGGRRETQY	TRBV5-6	-
ASSATGGTSGNTIY	TRBV9	TRBJ1-3
ASRSEYYGYT	TRBV5-1	TRBJ1-2
ASGLNWGSQY	TRBV12-5	TRBJ2-3
ASSARGTSSGETQY	TRBV9	TRBJ2-5
ASSLWGLSKGQPQH	TRBV28	TRBJ1-5
ASRRFRETQY	TRBV6-5	TRBJ2-5
ASTLTGTYGYT	TRBV6-5	TRBJ1-2
ASTYQGADNYGYT	TRBV19	TRBJ1-2
ASSYSAGGLF	TRBV6-9	TRBJ2-1
ASSSILTGAIAEAF	TRBV7-6	TRBJ1-1
ASSTLHEQY	TRBV19	TRBJ2-7
ASSPADVHTEAF	TRBV18	TRBJ1-1
ASSERQGLELGYT	TRBV6-1	TRBJ1-2
SARDHTEAF	TRBV20-1	TRBJ1-1
ASSRRQGNEKLF	TRBV7-2	TRBJ1-4
ASSFAPSGNTIY	TRBV5-6	TRBJ1-3
ASSALLPSRHYSNQPQH	TRBV6-1	TRBJ1-5
ASSDPRLAETQY	TRBV25-1	TRBJ2-5
ASSRSGQGDTEAF	TRBV4-3	TRBJ1-1
ASSLRWGGNNEQF	TRBV13	TRBJ2-1
ASSPNNNEQF	TRBV18	TRBJ2-1
AWIPLGFDTEAF	TRBV30	TRBJ1-1
ASSARDQPQH	TRBV7-2	TRBJ1-5
ASSLVTQGVGGYT	TRBV7-9	TRBJ1-2
ASVLLAGGLNEQF	TRBV2	TRBJ2-1
ASSQLLDLSGNEQF	TRBV4-3	TRBJ2-1
ASRGDGYSNQPQH	TRBV2	TRBJ1-5
ASSDGQGFYGYT	TRBV5-6	TRBJ1-2
ASSQDRAAEAF	TRBV7-8	TRBJ1-1
ASSHRGGYT	TRBV5-6	TRBJ1-2
ASTLGPSSYEQY	TRBV11-1	-
ASSPTRGIAF	TRBV19	TRBJ1-1
ASSFGGGTEAF	TRBV7-6	TRBJ1-1
ASSFGIGQPQH	TRBV11-2	TRBJ1-5